What follows are 24 T cell receptor beta chains derived from one specimen sequenced in a study of blood T cell repertoires in COVID-19. Sequenced by immunoSEQ multiplex PCR; TCRdb stores in-frame clones only, minus some. The sample lists fewer than 250,000 clones; less than 85% were seen once. The source material was PBMCs or T cells enriched from blood (not recorded which). Receptor source: a man aged 60 to 69 who had recovered from COVID-19.

This clone has more than one count but fewer than ten. The chain has TRBV19 and TRBJ1-6; 7 positions match TRBD1. Losses at the gene ends were 7 bases for V and 4 bases for J; bases not matched to a gene: 4. Per germline, CDR1 LNHDA and CDR2 SQIVND (reference sequence). This CDR3 has 14 residues. This CDR3 reads CASTPTGYNSPLHF. CDR3 DNA sequence: TGTGCCAGTACCCCGACAGGGTATAATTCACCCCTCCACTTT.

This clone was detected ten times or more. The rearrangement uses TRBV9 and TRBJ2-2; unclear D gene. Trimming shortened V by 0 bases and J by 1 base, and 10 bases separated the two germline ends. Germline-derived CDR1 and CDR2 are SGDLS and YYNGEE. The CDR3 runs to 16 residues. The chain's CDR3 is CASSVEVGQNTGELFF. The CDR3 nucleotides read TGTGCCAGCAGCGTAGAAGTTGGGCAGAACACCGGGGAGCTGTTTTTT.

The chain uses TRBV10-3 and TRBJ1-6, with 10 bases lining up with TRBD1. This CDR3 contains 16 residues. CDR1 is ENHRY, CDR2 SYGVKD, per germline. Trimming cost V 6 bases and J 1 base; bases outside gene matches: 3. CDR3 amino acids: CAISDRGLSYNSPLHF. The CDR3, as DNA: TGTGCCATCAGCGACAGGGGGCTTTCCTATAATTCACCCCTCCACTTT.

V and J are TRBV7-8 and TRBJ1-6; no reliable D call. The CDR3 spans 15 residues. Germline-derived CDR1 and CDR2 are SGHVS and FQNEAQ. Trimming took 2 bases from V and 9 from J, leaving 14 bases between them. The CDR3 sequence is CASSLNAGSRSPLHF. The CDR3 DNA is TGTGCCAGCAGCTTAAACGCGGGTTCTCGTTCACCCCTCCACTTT.

J is TRBJ2-7 and V is TRBV7-8; D remains unclear. The CDR3 is 14 amino acids. Trimming pared 0 bases from V and 7 bases from J, leaving 13 bases between. The germline CDR1 and CDR2 sequences are SGHVS and FQNEAQ. DNA for the CDR3: TGTGCCAGCAGCTTAGCGGGTGCTTTGGAGGAGCAGTACTTC. Residues: CASSLAGALEEQYF.

This clone was counted a few times. The chain links TRBV24-1 to TRBJ2-7; 7 bases align to TRBD1. The length of the CDR3 is 14 residues. Trimming at V came to 5 bases and at J to 6 bases, leaving 9 bases not matched to a gene. Germline CDR1 is KGHDR and CDR2 is SFDVKD. CDR3 nucleotides: TGTGCCACCAGTGGCCGACAGGGTTTGGGCGAGCAGTACTTC. It specifies CATSGRQGLGEQYF.

The rearrangement joins TRBV24-1 to TRBJ1-4, with TRBD1 matching 8 bases. The junction had 6 bases not matched to a gene; V was cut back by 3 bases and J by 4 bases. The germline CDR1 and CDR2 sequences are KGHDR and SFDVKD. This CDR3 is 16 amino acids long. The DNA of the CDR3 is TGTGCCACCAGTGATCGAAGGACAGGGCTTAATGAAAAACTGTTTTTT. It is translated as CATSDRRTGLNEKLFF.

This clone has more than one count but fewer than ten. The gene calls are TRBV9 and TRBJ2-1; D unclear. This CDR3 has 15 residues. Trimming removed 0 bases from V and 1 base from J, with 8 bases in between. Germline-derived CDR1 and CDR2 are SGDLS and YYNGEE. The CDR3 DNA is TGTGCCAGCAGCGTAGAGTGGCAGTCCTACAATGAGCAGTTCTTC. Translated, it gives CASSVEWQSYNEQFF.

The chain uses TRBV10-1 and TRBJ1-1, with D possibly matching TRBD1 (5 bases). Trimming shortened V by 3 bases and J by 3 bases, and 8 bases separated the two germline ends. This CDR3 is built from 13 residues. Per germline, CDR1 WNHNN and CDR2 SYGVQD (reference sequence). CDR3 nucleotide sequence: TGCGCCAGCAGTGATAGGGGTGACACTGAAGCTTTCTTT. It codes for CASSDRGDTEAFF.

The V gene is TRBV5-1, the J gene TRBJ2-2; D is ambiguous. CDR1 and CDR2 from the germline V gene are SGHRS and YFSETQ. Deletions cut 0 bases from V and 4 bases from J, with 7 bases between. This CDR3 has 14 amino acids. CDR3: CASSLAVATGELFF. Here the CDR3 DNA reads TGCGCCAGCAGCTTGGCCGTAGCCACCGGGGAGCTGTTTTTT.

V and J are TRBV19 and TRBJ2-1; TRBD2 matches at 9 bases. There are 19 residues in the CDR3. J was trimmed by 1 base and V by 0 bases; bases with no gene match: 10. CDR1 and CDR2 from the germline V gene are LNHDA and SQIVND (reference sequence). This CDR3 reads CASSIDGGGARQSYNEQFF. CDR3 nucleotides: TGTGCCAGTAGTATAGATGGCGGGGGGGCTAGACAGTCCTACAATGAGCAGTTCTTC.

The chain couples TRBV5-6 to TRBJ2-7; TRBD2 agrees at 11 bases. Germline lookup yields CDR1 SGHDT and CDR2 YYEEEE. V lost 2 bases and J lost 0; bases outside the gene matches: 7. The CDR3 loop spans 17 amino acids. The CDR3 loop is CASSFTSGGLASYEQYF. DNA of the CDR3: TGTGCCAGCAGCTTTACTAGCGGGGGCCTTGCCTCCTACGAGCAGTACTTC. The full variable domain, its missing parts supplied by reference TRBV5-6 and TRBJ2-7, is DAGVTQSPTHLIKTRGQQVTLRCSPKSGHDTVSWYQQALGQGPQFIFQYYEEEERQRGNFPDRFSGHQFPNYSSELNVNALLLGDSALYLCASSFTSGGLASYEQYFGPGTRLTVT.

The genes are TRBV6-5 and TRBJ1-1; D gene uncertain. Germline CDR1 and CDR2: MNHEY and SVGAGI. This CDR3 contains 14 residues. V was cut by 5 bases and J by 0 bases, with 10 bases left in between. The CDR3, as DNA: TGTGCCAGCAGTCCCGGCGGGGTGAACACTGAAGCTTTCTTT. It translates to CASSPGGVNTEAFF.

The V and J genes are TRBV11-2 and TRBJ1-2; D perhaps matches TRBD1 (5 bases). Per the germline V gene, CDR1 is SGHAT and CDR2 is FQNNGV. This CDR3 spans 16 amino acids. Trimming removed 1 base at V and 4 bases at J, with 16 bases between. The CDR3 here is CASSLGPGSGLYGYTF. The CDR3 DNA reads TGTGCCAGCAGCTTAGGGCCAGGGTCGGGCCTCTATGGCTACACCTTC.

This clone appeared a single time. This chain links TRBV24-1 with TRBJ2-2; D possibly corresponds to TRBD2 (7 bases). The CDR3 extends over 14 amino acids. V was pared by 5 bases and J by 5 bases, with 11 bases between. Germline lookup yields CDR1 KGHDR and CDR2 SFDVKD. CDR3 sequence: CATSAAGATGELFF. The CDR3 region has the DNA TGTGCCACCAGTGCGGCGGGGGCAACCGGGGAGCTGTTTTTT.

The CDR3 DNA is TGTGCCAGCAGCTTGGTGGCAGGGAATAGTTCACCCCTCCACTTT. Translated, it gives CASSLVAGNSSPLHF. The chain couples TRBV5-6 to TRBJ1-6; D is possibly TRBD1 (5 bases). This CDR3 comprises 15 residues. Germline loops: CDR1 SGHDT, CDR2 YYEEEE. The V end was cut by 0 bases, the J end by 9 bases, with 13 bases between.

This clone was detected a few times. This chain links TRBV4-2 with TRBJ1-6; no definite D call. The CDR3 totals 16 residues. CDR1 is LGHNA, CDR2 YNFKEQ, per germline. Trimming took off 0 bases at V and 7 bases at J, with 13 bases between the two ends. The CDR3 DNA reads TGTGCCAGCAGCCAAGATCCAGCCGGGGAAAATTCACCCCTCCACTTT. Protein product: CASSQDPAGENSPLHF.

This chain links TRBV2 with TRBJ2-5, with 7 positions matching TRBD2. From germline, CDR1 is SNHLY and CDR2 FYNNEI. The CDR3 spans 16 residues. J lost 3 bases, V lost 2 bases, and 9 bases had no gene match. CDR3 nucleotide sequence: TGTGCCAGCAGTGAAATGAGGGGAGGGTCCGAAGAGACCCAGTACTTC. It codes for CASSEMRGGSEETQYF.

The CDR3 region is CASSPVDRGGEQYF. DNA for the CDR3: TGTGCCAGCAGCCCAGTCGACAGGGGTGGTGAGCAGTACTTC. This sequence joins TRBV3-1 (or the pseudogene TRBV3-2) and TRBJ2-7; 8 bases match TRBD1. V lost 4 bases and J lost 7; bases outside the gene matches: 9. Germline V gives CDR1 LGHDT, CDR2 YNNKEL (reference sequence). This CDR3 has 14 residues.

The CDR3 loop is CASSTPATSGLGETQYF. CDR3 DNA sequence: TGTGCCAGTAGTACGCCCGCGACTAGCGGGTTGGGGGAGACCCAGTACTTC. V is TRBV19 and J is TRBJ2-5, with 10 bases fitting TRBD2. V was clipped by 4 bases and J by 5 bases; unmatched bases: 13. Germline V gene sequence: CDR1 LNHDA, CDR2 SQIVND (reference sequence). The CDR3 is made up of 17 amino acids. The full variable domain, its missing parts supplied by reference TRBV19 and TRBJ2-5, is DGGITQSPKYLFRKEGQNVTLSCEQNLNHDAMYWYRQDPGQGLRLIYYSQIVNDFQKGDIAEGYSVSREKKESFPLTVTSAQKNPTAFYLCASSTPATSGLGETQYFGPGTRLLVL.

The chain links TRBV7-9 to TRBJ1-2; 7 positions match TRBD1. The CDR3 has 15 residues. The J segment lost 4 bases and the V segment lost 1 base, leaving 6 bases of the junction unmatched. The germline V gene has CDR1 SEHNR and CDR2 FQNEAQ (reference sequence). The CDR3 protein is CASSLGQGFGYGYTF. CDR3 nucleotides: TGTGCCAGCAGCTTAGGACAGGGTTTTGGCTATGGCTACACCTTC.

This clone was observed once. V gene TRBV5-1 combines with J gene TRBJ1-3; D might be TRBD1 (5 bases). This CDR3 comprises 17 residues. V was pared by 0 bases and J by 0 bases, with 13 bases between. Per the germline V gene, CDR1 is SGHRS and CDR2 is YFSETQ. This chain's CDR3 is CASSLEGRQTSGNTIYF. DNA for the CDR3: TGCGCCAGCAGCTTGGAGGGGAGGCAGACCTCTGGAAACACCATATATTTT.

In DNA, the CDR3 is TGTGCCAGCAGCTTGGTCAGGGGTGCAGGGGGGATCACTGAAGCTTTCTTT. Protein sequence: CASSLVRGAGGITEAFF. The chain couples TRBV5-6 to TRBJ1-1; the match to TRBD1 covers 7 bases. The ends lost 0 bases at V and 4 bases at J; junction bases unmatched: 12. Germline V gene sequence: CDR1 SGHDT, CDR2 YYEEEE. The CDR3 is made up of 17 amino acids. Using reference TRBV5-6 and TRBJ1-1 for the parts outside the CDR3, the full variable domain is DAGVTQSPTHLIKTRGQQVTLRCSPKSGHDTVSWYQQALGQGPQFIFQYYEEEERQRGNFPDRFSGHQFPNYSSELNVNALLLGDSALYLCASSLVRGAGGITEAFFGQGTRLTVV.

This clone was seen more than once but under ten times. The rearrangement joins TRBV3-1 (or the pseudogene TRBV3-2) to TRBJ2-3; 8 bases match TRBD1. In germline, CDR1 is LGHDT, CDR2 YNNKEL (reference sequence). The CDR3 is 15 amino acids. The V and J ends lost 8 bases and 1 base, in that order; junction bases with no gene match: 8. As DNA, the CDR3 is TGTGCCAGCTCAGACAGGGGATGGGGCACAGATACGCAGTATTTT. Encoded protein: CASSDRGWGTDTQYF.